This is a list of T cell receptor beta chains from one sample in a study of regulatory T cells in long-lasting Graves disease. TCRdb reanalysed the multiplex PCR reads using MiXCR and keeps one entry per CDR3 protein. Of about 540,000 distinct CDR3 sequences in the sample, roughly 13% were seen once. In addition, the sample was reused for a study of T cells in Graves' hyperthyroidism and ophthalmopathy.

The sequences come from peripheral blood mononuclear cells (PBMCs), collected at new diagnosis, from a patient treated with antithyroid drugs. These receptors originate from a man aged 25-45 years with Graves disease. The CDR3 runs from the conserved cysteine through the conserved F or W. The D gene is left open where the match is weak. The size of a clone is reported for some rows only, either as once, few or many, or as a class for expanded clones.

clone size,CDR3 length,V gene,D gene,J gene,CDR3 DNA,CDR3 protein
-,15,TRBV5-1,-,TRBJ2-3,TGCGCCAGCAGCTTGTTTCAGGGGAACACAGATACGCAGTATTTT,CASSLFQGNTDTQYF
few,14,TRBV24-1,-,TRBJ2-7,TGTGCCACCCCGACCGCAGGGGACAACTACGAGCAGTACTTC,CATPTAGDNYEQYF
-,11,TRBV20-1,-,TRBJ2-1,TGCGGTGCCCATGCGTGGGATGAGCAGTTCTTC,CGAHAWDEQFF
-,14,TRBV9,-,TRBJ2-1,TGTGCCAGCAACTCAGGGGGGTATCGCAATGAGCAGTTCTTC,CASNSGGYRNEQFF
few,12,TRBV6-1,-,TRBJ1-3,TGTGCCAGCTGGGGACGTGGAAACACCATATATTTT,CASWGRGNTIYF
many,13,TRBV2,-,TRBJ1-1,TGTGCCAGCAGTGCTGAAAGGAACACTGAAGCTTTCTTT,CASSAERNTEAFF
-,15,TRBV6-1,TRBD1,TRBJ2-1,TGTGCCAGCAGCCCCGTACAGGGGTTGGCCAATGAGCAGTTCTTC,CASSPVQGLANEQFF
many,14,TRBV7-2,-,TRBJ2-7,TGTGCCAGCAGCTTGCGGACTCTAACCTACGAGCAGTACTTC,CASSLRTLTYEQYF
many,12,TRBV30,-,TRBJ2-5,TGTGCCTGGAGTGTAACTAGGGAGACCCAGTACTTC,CAWSVTRETQYF
many,11,TRBV27,-,TRBJ2-1,TGTGCCAGCATTCACGTCAATGAGCAGTTCTTC,CASIHVNEQFF
many,14,TRBV30,TRBD1,TRBJ1-1,TGTGCCTGGAGTGCAAATGCAGGGGGCACTGAAGCTTTCTTT,CAWSANAGGTEAFF
many,14,TRBV7-9,TRBD2,TRBJ2-1,TGTGCCAGCAGCTTGACTAGCGGGAGCAATGAGCAGTTCTTC,CASSLTSGSNEQFF
-,18,TRBV3-1,TRBD2,TRBJ2-2,TGTGCCAGCAGCCAGTTTGGGCCGCTAGCGGAAAACACCGGGGAGCTGTTTTTT,CASSQFGPLAENTGELFF
many,14,TRBV6-1,-,TRBJ2-2,TGTGCCAGCAGGCCCCGCAGACCTGACGGGGAGCTGTTTTTT,CASRPRRPDGELFF
-,13,TRBV4-1,TRBD1,TRBJ2-5,TGCGCCAGCAGCTGGCCAGGGGGCGAGACCCAGTACTTC,CASSWPGGETQYF
many,15,TRBV30,-,TRBJ2-7,TGTGCCTGGAGTGACGGGTCTCTGACCTGGGGCGAGCAGTACTTC,CAWSDGSLTWGEQYF
many,15,TRBV6-2/TRBV6-3,TRBD2,TRBJ2-7,TGTGCCAGCAGTTACTCGGGTAGCGGGAGATACGAGCAGTACTTC,CASSYSGSGRYEQYF
-,15,TRBV27,TRBD2,TRBJ2-7,TGTGCCAGCAGTCCAGCGGGAGGAACCTCCTACGAGCAGTACTTC,CASSPAGGTSYEQYF
many,15,TRBV30,-,TRBJ1-5,TGTGCCTGGAGTGTAGGGGGGGGCCGCAATCAGCCCCAGCATTTT,CAWSVGGGRNQPQHF
-,16,TRBV24-1,-,TRBJ2-3,TGTGCCACCAGTGACCTAAGCGGAGGGAGCACAGATACGCAGTATTTT,CATSDLSGGSTDTQYF
many,13,TRBV25-1,-,TRBJ1-1,TGTGCCAGCGCCCGGACGTACGACACTGAAGCTTTCTTT,CASARTYDTEAFF
-,16,TRBV6-1,-,TRBJ2-2,TGTGCCAGCAGTGAAGCGTGGGCCACGAACACCGGGGAGCTGTTTTTT,CASSEAWATNTGELFF
-,13,TRBV12-3/TRBV12-4,-,TRBJ2-1,TGTGCCAGCAGTCTGGCGGATTTCAATGAGCAGTTCTTC,CASSLADFNEQFF
many,12,TRBV10-3,-,TRBJ1-2,TGTGCCATAGGGCGGTTGGACTATGGCTACACCTTC,CAIGRLDYGYTF
many,16,TRBV19,TRBD2,TRBJ2-7,TGTGCCAGTAGTATAGAACTAGCGGGAGTTAACGACGAGCAGTACTTC,CASSIELAGVNDEQYF
-,15,TRBV9,-,TRBJ2-4,TGTGCCAGCAGCGTAGGGGATACCGGGGGCGACATTCAGTACTTC,CASSVGDTGGDIQYF
-,15,TRBV20-1,-,TRBJ2-7,TGCAGTGCTAGAGCGGGCGGGACGAGCTCCTACGAGCAGTACTTC,CSARAGGTSSYEQYF
-,16,TRBV5-8,TRBD2,TRBJ2-1,TGTGCCAGCAGCTTGGGCCCCACTAGCGCCTACAATGAGCAGTTCTTC,CASSLGPTSAYNEQFF
many,13,TRBV10-3,-,TRBJ2-1,TGTGCCATCAGTGAGCCGGGACTCCCAGAGCAGTTCTTC,CAISEPGLPEQFF
few,14,TRBV5-4,-,TRBJ2-2,TGTGCCAGCAGCTTGAATTCCGCCGGCGGGGAGCTGTTTTTT,CASSLNSAGGELFF
many,15,TRBV7-3,TRBD2,TRBJ2-3,TGTGCCAGCAGCTTCAGCGGGAGTCTCACAGATACGCAGTATTTT,CASSFSGSLTDTQYF
many,19,TRBV28,-,TRBJ2-4,TGTGCCAGCAGTTTATTAGGGCGGGGGCTATACGAGGACAAAAACATTCAGTACTTC,CASSLLGRGLYEDKNIQYF
-,14,TRBV20-1,TRBD2,TRBJ2-1,TGCAGTGCTGAGGGCACTAGCGGGAGAGGTGAGCAGTTCTTC,CSAEGTSGRGEQFF
-,12,TRBV10-3,-,TRBJ1-3,TGTGCTGGGGGGAGCTCTGGAAACACCATATATTTT,CAGGSSGNTIYF
many,14,TRBV19,-,TRBJ2-5,TGTGCCAGTACTAAGCAGGGGGGAGAAGAGACCCAGTACTTC,CASTKQGGEETQYF